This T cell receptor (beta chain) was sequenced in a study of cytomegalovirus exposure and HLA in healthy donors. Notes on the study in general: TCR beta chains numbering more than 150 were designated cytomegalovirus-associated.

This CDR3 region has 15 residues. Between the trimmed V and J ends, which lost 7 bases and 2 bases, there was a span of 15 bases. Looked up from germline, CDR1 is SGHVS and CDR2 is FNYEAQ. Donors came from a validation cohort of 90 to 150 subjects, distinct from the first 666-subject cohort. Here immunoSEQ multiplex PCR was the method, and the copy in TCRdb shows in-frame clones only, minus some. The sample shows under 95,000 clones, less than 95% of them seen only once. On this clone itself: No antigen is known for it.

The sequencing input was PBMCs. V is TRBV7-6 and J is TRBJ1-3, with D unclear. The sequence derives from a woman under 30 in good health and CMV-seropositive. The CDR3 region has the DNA TGTGCCAGCACCCCTCGGCCGACTCCTGGAAACACCATATATTTT. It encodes CASTPRPTPGNTIYF.